The 21 T cell receptor beta chains reported below all come from one sample, sequenced in a study of T cell responses to AZD1222 COVID-19 vaccine. The assay was immunoSEQ multiplex PCR, and TCRdb's table has in-frame clones only and misses some. This repertoire shows some 150,000 clones, 86% found once; its top ten account for 5.5% to 6%. This material consisted of peripheral blood, taken on day 0 of MenACWY control vaccination. The receptors were gathered from an adult in good health.

V usage is TRBV4-2 and J usage is TRBJ1-4, with 7 bases fitting TRBD1. V shed 5 bases, J shed 4 bases, and the junction held 7 bases outside the gene matches. The germline CDR1 and CDR2 sequences are LGHNA and YNFKEQ. CDR3 size: 15 residues. The CDR3 loop is CASSSESGGNEKLFF. CDR3 DNA: TGTGCCAGCAGCTCCGAATCAGGGGGTAATGAAAAACTGTTTTTT.

The chain links TRBV28 to TRBJ2-3; D might be TRBD1 or TRBD2, each matching 5 bases. Germline V CDR1 and CDR2: MDHEN, SYDVKM. The germline V and J ends were trimmed by 3 bases and 1 base, with 5 bases remaining between them. The CDR3 has 13 residues. In DNA form, the CDR3 reads TGTGCCAGCAGTTTGGGGGGCACAGATACGCAGTATTTT. Its translation: CASSLGGTDTQYF.

In its sample, this clone was seen once. The chain is built from TRBV5-1 and TRBJ2-7; a weak D match, TRBD1 (5 bases). Germline loops: CDR1 SGHRS, CDR2 YFSETQ. The ends were cut back, 0 bases at V and 2 bases at J, with 15 bases in the middle. The CDR3 consists of 16 residues. CDR3 amino acids: CASSLATGSSTYEQYF. CDR3 nucleotide sequence: TGCGCCAGCAGCTTGGCAACAGGATCATCAACCTACGAGCAGTACTTC.

The rearrangement joins TRBV11-3 to TRBJ2-1, with D perhaps matching TRBD2 (5 bases). V was clipped by 7 bases and J by 0 bases, with 19 bases between them. Germline loops: CDR1 SGHNT, CDR2 YENEEA. The CDR3 is 17 amino acids. CDR3 DNA: TGTGCCAGCAATGGATGGCCAAGTGGGAGCTCCTACAATGAGCAGTTCTTC. It specifies CASNGWPSGSSYNEQFF.

The chain combines TRBV27 with TRBJ2-7, with D perhaps TRBD2 (6 bases). V lost 5 bases and J lost 6, with 14 bases in between. CDR1 MNHEY and CDR2 SMNVEV come from the germline V gene (reference sequence). The CDR3 contains 13 residues. CDR3 residues: CASSPRREGEQYF. CDR3 DNA sequence: TGTGCCAGCAGTCCAAGGAGGGAAGGCGAGCAGTACTTC.

The chain joins TRBV7-6 to TRBJ1-4, with 8 bases lining up with TRBD1. The trim removed 5 bases at V and 4 bases at J, leaving 6 bases unmatched. Germline V gene sequence: CDR1 SGHVS, CDR2 FNYEAQ. This CDR3 is 15 amino acids long. CDR3 coding DNA: TGTGCCAGCAGCCCATGGACAGGGCTTAATGAAAAACTGTTTTTT. Translated, it gives CASSPWTGLNEKLFF.

With regard to this clone: Other nucleotide sequences in the sample specify the same CDR3. The rearrangement uses TRBV5-1 and TRBJ2-7; D possibly corresponds to TRBD1 (5 bases). The CDR3 sequence is 13 residues long. The germline V and J ends were trimmed by 5 bases and 4 bases, with 13 bases remaining between them. Germline CDR1 SGHRS, CDR2 YFSETQ. The CDR3 reads CASSLSTGYEQYV. The CDR3 DNA reads as TGCGCCAGCAGTTTATCTACAGGTTACGAGCAGTACGTC.

The V and J genes are TRBV5-1 and TRBJ2-1, with D hard to call. The ends were cut back, 2 bases at V and 7 bases at J, with 7 bases in the middle. Per the germline V gene, CDR1 is SGHRS and CDR2 is YFSETQ. This CDR3 has 12 amino acids. The CDR3 coding sequence is TGCGCCAGCAGCTTATGGTGGAATGAGCAGTTCTTC. Translation gives CASSLWWNEQFF.

The chain links TRBV28 to TRBJ2-5, with 12 bases lining up with TRBD2. Germline V gene lookup returns CDR1 MDHEN and CDR2 SYDVKM. The J segment lost 5 bases and the V segment lost 5 bases, leaving 12 bases of the junction unmatched. The CDR3 is 17 amino acids. This CDR3 reads CASSKLAGGLTSETQYF. CDR3 bases: TGTGCCAGCAGTAAACTAGCGGGGGGCCTTACATCGGAGACCCAGTACTTC.

CDR3 protein: CASRKGPGNGYTF. For the CDR3, the DNA is TGTGCCAGCAGGAAGGGCCCCGGAAATGGCTACACCTTC. The genes are TRBV28 and TRBJ1-2; D gene uncertain. V was cut by 6 bases and J by 6 bases, with 14 bases left in between. Looked up from germline, CDR1 is MDHEN and CDR2 is SYDVKM. The CDR3 covers 13 residues.

This chain links TRBV3-1 (or the pseudogene TRBV3-2) with TRBJ1-1, with TRBD1 as a possible D gene (5 bases). Looked up from germline, CDR1 is LGHDT and CDR2 is YNNKEL (reference sequence). This CDR3 contains 15 residues. V gave up 1 base and J gave up 0 bases, with 9 bases separating them. CDR3 sequence reads: CASSQGGRMNTEAFF. The CDR3 coding sequence is TGTGCCAGCAGCCAAGGGGGACGGATGAACACTGAAGCTTTCTTT.

This clone was seen ten or more times. The rearrangement uses TRBV19 and TRBJ2-4; D ambiguous. The CDR3 extends over 15 amino acids. The V gene lost 5 bases and the J gene lost 0 bases, with 11 bases spanning the gap. In germline, CDR1 is LNHDA, CDR2 SQIVND (reference sequence). Here the CDR3 DNA reads TGTGCCAGTAGTTCGGCAGATCTAGCCAAAAACATTCAGTACTTC. Protein: CASSSADLAKNIQYF.

The V gene is TRBV15, the J gene TRBJ1-5; D uncertain. Germline V gene data show CDR1 as LNHNV and CDR2 as YYDKDF (reference sequence). V was trimmed by 1 base and J by 5 bases, leaving 9 bases between them. The CDR3 has 14 residues. The DNA of the CDR3 is TGTGCCACCAGCAGAGCGACGCCCTATCAGCCCCAGCATTTT. As protein: CATSRATPYQPQHF.

This rearrangement joins TRBV7-9 to TRBJ1-1; D unresolved. CDR3 size: 14 residues. In germline, CDR1 is SEHNR, CDR2 FQNEAQ (reference sequence). V was shortened by 0 bases and J by 0 bases, with 5 bases between the two germline ends. CDR3 sequence (DNA): TGTGCCAGCAGCTTAGCGCGAGTGAACACTGAAGCTTTCTTT. Encoded protein: CASSLARVNTEAFF.

The rearrangement joins TRBV19 to TRBJ1-4, with unresolved D. Germline assignment: CDR1 LNHDA and CDR2 SQIVND (reference sequence). The V gene lost 7 bases and the J gene lost 0 bases, with 9 bases spanning the gap. CDR3 size: 14 residues. For the CDR3, the DNA is TGTGCCAGTAACCGGGGTCCAACTAATGAAAAACTGTTTTTT. Translating gives CASNRGPTNEKLFF. The full variable domain, with the rest looked up from reference TRBV19 and TRBJ1-4, is DGGITQSPKYLFRKEGQNVTLSCEQNLNHDAMYWYRQDPGQGLRLIYYSQIVNDFQKGDIAEGYSVSREKKESFPLTVTSAQKNPTAFYLCASNRGPTNEKLFFGSGTQLSVL.

This chain connects TRBV19 to TRBJ2-3; 9 bases agree with TRBD2. Germline assignment: CDR1 LNHDA and CDR2 SQIVND (reference sequence). The CDR3 consists of 15 residues. CDR3 amino acids: CAEGRSGGPTDTQYF. In DNA form, the CDR3 reads TGTGCTGAGGGGAGAAGCGGGGGGCCCACAGATACGCAGTATTTT.

This clone was counted once. The rearrangement uses TRBV4-1 and TRBJ1-5; tentative D call: TRBD1 (5 bases). In germline, CDR1 is MGHRA, CDR2 YSYEKL. Trimming took 1 base from V and 6 from J, leaving 13 bases between them. CDR3 length: 15 amino acids. This chain's CDR3 is CASSQGDLGVQPQHF. The DNA of the CDR3 is TGCGCCAGCAGCCAAGGGGATCTGGGGGTTCAGCCCCAGCATTTT.

V usage is TRBV20-1 and J usage is TRBJ2-7; 8 bases line up with TRBD1. The CDR3 is 14 residues long. The junction had 6 bases not matched to a gene; V was cut back by 3 bases and J by 2 bases. Germline V CDR1 and CDR2: DFQATT, SNEGSKA (reference sequence). The CDR3 spells CSASNPGQAYEQYF. DNA of the CDR3: TGCAGTGCTAGTAACCCGGGACAGGCCTACGAGCAGTACTTC.

The sample holds one count of this clone. This chain links TRBV19 with TRBJ1-2, with 9 bases aligning to TRBD1. The germline V gene encodes CDR1 LNHDA and CDR2 SQIVND (reference sequence). CDR3 size: 13 residues. The V gene end was trimmed by 8 bases and the J gene end by 6 bases; junction bases not matched to a gene: 7. CDR3: CASHRTGVNGYTF. The CDR3 nucleotides read TGTGCCAGTCACCGGACAGGGGTGAATGGCTACACCTTC.

The V call is TRBV27, the J call TRBJ1-5; D ambiguous. This CDR3 is 15 amino acids long. Per germline, CDR1 MNHEY and CDR2 SMNVEV (reference sequence). The V and J ends lost 2 bases and 3 bases respectively, with 11 bases between them. CDR3 protein: CASSLRSGDNQPQHF. In nucleotides, the CDR3 is TGTGCCAGCAGTTTAAGGTCGGGAGACAATCAGCCCCAGCATTTT.

About this clone: The sample holds other DNA sequences that translate to the same CDR3. This chain uses TRBV9 with TRBJ1-3; D gene unclear. CDR1 is SGDLS and CDR2 is YYNGEE in the germline V gene. Trimming left V 0 bases short and J 0 bases short, with 4 bases between. The CDR3 has 14 amino acids. The CDR3, as DNA: TGTGCCAGCAGCGTAGGGATCTCTGGAAACACCATATATTTT. Translated, it gives CASSVGISGNTIYF. The full variable domain, in which reference TRBV9 and TRBJ1-3 provide the parts outside the CDR3, is DSGVTQTPKHLITATGQRVTLRCSPRSGDLSVYWYQQSLDQGLQFLIQYYNGEERAKGNILERFSAQQFPDLHSELNLSSLELGDSALYFCASSVGISGNTIYFGEGSWLTVV.